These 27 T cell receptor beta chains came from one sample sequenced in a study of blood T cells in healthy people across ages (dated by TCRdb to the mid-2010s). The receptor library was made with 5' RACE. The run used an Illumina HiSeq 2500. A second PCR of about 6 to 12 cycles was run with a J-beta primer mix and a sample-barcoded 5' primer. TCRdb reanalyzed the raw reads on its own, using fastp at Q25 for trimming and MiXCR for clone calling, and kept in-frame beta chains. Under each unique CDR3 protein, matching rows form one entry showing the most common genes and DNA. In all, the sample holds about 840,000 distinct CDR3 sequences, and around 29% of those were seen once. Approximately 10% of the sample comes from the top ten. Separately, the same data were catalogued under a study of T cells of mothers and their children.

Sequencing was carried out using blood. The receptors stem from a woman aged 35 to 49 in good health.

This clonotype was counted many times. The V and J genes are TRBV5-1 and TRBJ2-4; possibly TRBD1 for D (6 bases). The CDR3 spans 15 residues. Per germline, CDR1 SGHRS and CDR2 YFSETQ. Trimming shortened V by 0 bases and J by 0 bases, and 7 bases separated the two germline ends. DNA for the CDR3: TGCGCCAGCAGCTTGGTACAGGGAGCCAAAAACATTCAGTACTTC. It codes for CASSLVQGAKNIQYF.

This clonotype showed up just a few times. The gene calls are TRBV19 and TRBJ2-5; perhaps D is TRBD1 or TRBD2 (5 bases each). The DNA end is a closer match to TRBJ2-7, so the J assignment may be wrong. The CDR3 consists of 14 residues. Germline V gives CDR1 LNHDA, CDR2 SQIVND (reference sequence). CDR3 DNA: TGTGCCAGTAGACCCGGACACGGCCGGGGCGAGCAGTACTTC. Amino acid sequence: CASRPGHGRGEQYF.

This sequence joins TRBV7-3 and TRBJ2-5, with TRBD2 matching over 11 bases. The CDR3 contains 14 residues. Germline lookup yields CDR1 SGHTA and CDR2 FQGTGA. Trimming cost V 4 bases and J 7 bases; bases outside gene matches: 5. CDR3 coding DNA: TGTGCCAGCAGCTATAGCGGGGGGGCCGGGACCCAGTACTTC. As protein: CASSYSGGAGTQYF.

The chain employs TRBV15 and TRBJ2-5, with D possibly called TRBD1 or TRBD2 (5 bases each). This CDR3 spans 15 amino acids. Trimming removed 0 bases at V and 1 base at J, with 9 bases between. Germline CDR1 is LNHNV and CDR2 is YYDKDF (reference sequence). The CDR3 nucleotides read TGTGCCACCAGCAGAGATCGGGGCAGCCAAGAGACCCAGTACTTC. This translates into CATSRDRGSQETQYF.

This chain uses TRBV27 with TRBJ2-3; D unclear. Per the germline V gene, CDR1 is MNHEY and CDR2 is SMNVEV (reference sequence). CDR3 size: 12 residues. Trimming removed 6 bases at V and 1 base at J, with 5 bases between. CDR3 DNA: TGTGCCAGCAGGTGGGGCACAGATACGCAGTATTTT. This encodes CASRWGTDTQYF.

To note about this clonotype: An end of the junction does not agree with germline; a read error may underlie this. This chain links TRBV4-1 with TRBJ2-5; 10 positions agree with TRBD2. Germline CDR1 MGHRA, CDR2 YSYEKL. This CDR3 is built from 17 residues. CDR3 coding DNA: TGCGCCGGCAGCCAAGAGGGATTAGCGGGGGGACAAGAGACCCAGTACTTC. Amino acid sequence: CAGSQEGLAGGQETQYF.

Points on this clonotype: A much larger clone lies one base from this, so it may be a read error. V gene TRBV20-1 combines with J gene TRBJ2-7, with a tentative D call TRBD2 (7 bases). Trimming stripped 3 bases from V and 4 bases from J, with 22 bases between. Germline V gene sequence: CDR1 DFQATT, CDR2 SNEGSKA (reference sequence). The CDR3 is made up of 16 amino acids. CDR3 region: CSARPFWGGRVYEQYF. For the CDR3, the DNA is TGCAGTGCTAGGCCATTTTGGGGGGGCCGAGTGTACGAGCAGTACTTC.

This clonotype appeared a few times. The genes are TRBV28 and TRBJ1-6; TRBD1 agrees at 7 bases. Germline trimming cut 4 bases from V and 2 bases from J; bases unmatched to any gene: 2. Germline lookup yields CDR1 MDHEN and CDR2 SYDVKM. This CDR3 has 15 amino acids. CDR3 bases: TGTGCCAGCAGTTCGGGACAGACCTATAATTCACCCCTCCACTTT. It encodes CASSSGQTYNSPLHF.

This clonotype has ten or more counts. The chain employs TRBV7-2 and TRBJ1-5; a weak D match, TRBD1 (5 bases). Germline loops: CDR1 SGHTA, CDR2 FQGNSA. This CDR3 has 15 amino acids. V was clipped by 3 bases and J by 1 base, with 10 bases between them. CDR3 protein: CASSLQWGSNQPQHF. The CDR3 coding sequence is TGTGCCAGCAGCTTGCAGTGGGGGAGCAATCAGCCCCAGCATTTT. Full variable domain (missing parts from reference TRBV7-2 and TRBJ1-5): GAGVSQSPSNKVTEKGKDVELRCDPISGHTALYWYRQSLGQGLEFLIYFQGNSAPDKSGLPSDRFSAERTGGSVSTLTIQRTQQEDSAVYLCASSLQWGSNQPQHFGDGTRLSIL.

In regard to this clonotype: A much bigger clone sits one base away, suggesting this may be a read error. CDR3 amino acids: CASSQRRNEQYF. CDR3 DNA: TGCGCCAGCAGTCAACGCCGCAATGAGCAGTACTTC. The chain joins TRBV4-3 to TRBJ2-7; no definite D call. V was clipped by 6 bases and J by 7 bases, with 13 bases between them. This CDR3 comprises 12 residues. Per the germline V gene, CDR1 is LGHNA and CDR2 is YSLEER.

Here the CDR3 DNA reads TGTGCCAGCAGTGTTTTCAGGGGAAGTGGCTACACCTTC. Residues: CASSVFRGSGYTF. This chain connects TRBV25-1 to TRBJ1-2; TRBD1 is a possible D gene (6 bases). V lost 4 bases and J 7 bases, leaving 13 bases between the germline ends. CDR1 is MGHDK and CDR2 is SYGVNS in the germline V gene. CDR3 length equals 13 residues.

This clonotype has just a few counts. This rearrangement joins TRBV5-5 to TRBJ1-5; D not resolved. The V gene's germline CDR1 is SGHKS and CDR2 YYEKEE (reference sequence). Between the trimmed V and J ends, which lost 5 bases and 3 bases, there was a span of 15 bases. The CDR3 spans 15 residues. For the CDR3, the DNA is TGTGCCAGCAGTGAAACACCTATACTCAATCAGCCCCAGCATTTT. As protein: CASSETPILNQPQHF.

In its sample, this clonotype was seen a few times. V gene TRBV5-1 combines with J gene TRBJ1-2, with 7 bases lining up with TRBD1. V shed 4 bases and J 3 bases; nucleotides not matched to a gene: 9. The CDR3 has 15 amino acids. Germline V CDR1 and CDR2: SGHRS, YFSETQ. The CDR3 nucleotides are TGCGCCAGCAGCGCGGTCGGGACAGCTGACTATGGCTACACCTTC. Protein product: CASSAVGTADYGYTF.

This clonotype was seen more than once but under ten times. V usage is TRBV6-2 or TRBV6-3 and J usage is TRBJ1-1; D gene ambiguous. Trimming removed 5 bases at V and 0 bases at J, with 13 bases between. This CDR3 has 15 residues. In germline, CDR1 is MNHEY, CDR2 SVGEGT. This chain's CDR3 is CASSPHGRVNTEAFF. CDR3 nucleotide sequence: TGTGCCAGCAGTCCCCACGGGCGGGTGAACACTGAAGCTTTCTTT.

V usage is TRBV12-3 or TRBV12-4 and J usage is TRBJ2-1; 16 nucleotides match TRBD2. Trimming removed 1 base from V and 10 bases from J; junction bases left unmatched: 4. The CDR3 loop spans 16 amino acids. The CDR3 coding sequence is TGTGCCAGCAGTTTAGGGGGACTAGCGGGGGGGCTAGAGCAGTTCTTC. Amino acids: CASSLGGLAGGLEQFF.

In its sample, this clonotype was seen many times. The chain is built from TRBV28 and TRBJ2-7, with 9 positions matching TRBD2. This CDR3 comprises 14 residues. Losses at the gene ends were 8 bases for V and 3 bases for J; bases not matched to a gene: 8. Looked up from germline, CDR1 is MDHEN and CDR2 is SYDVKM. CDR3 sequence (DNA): TGTGCCAGCGGTAAGCGGGGGGATCTCTACGAGCAGTACTTC. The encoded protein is CASGKRGDLYEQYF. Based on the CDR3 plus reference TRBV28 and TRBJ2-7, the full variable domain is DVKVTQSSRYLVKRTGEKVFLECVQDMDHENMFWYRQDPGLGLRLIYFSYDVKMKEKGDIPEGYSVSREKKERFSLILESASTNQTSMYLCASGKRGDLYEQYFGPGTRLTVT.

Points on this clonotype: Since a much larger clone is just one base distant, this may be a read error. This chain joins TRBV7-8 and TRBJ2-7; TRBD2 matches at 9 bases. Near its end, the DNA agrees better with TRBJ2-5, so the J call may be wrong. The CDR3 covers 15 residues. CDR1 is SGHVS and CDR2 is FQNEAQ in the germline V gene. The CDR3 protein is CANSTGRGGAETQYF. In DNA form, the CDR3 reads TGTGCCAACAGCACCGGCCGCGGGGGGGCTGAGACCCAGTACTTC.

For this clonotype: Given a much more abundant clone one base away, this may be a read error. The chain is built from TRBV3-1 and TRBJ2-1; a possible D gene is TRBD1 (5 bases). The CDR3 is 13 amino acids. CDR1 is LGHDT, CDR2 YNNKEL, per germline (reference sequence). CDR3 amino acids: CASSQLRVNGQFF. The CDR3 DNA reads TGTGCCAGCAGCCAACTCAGGGTAAATGGGCAGTTCTTC.

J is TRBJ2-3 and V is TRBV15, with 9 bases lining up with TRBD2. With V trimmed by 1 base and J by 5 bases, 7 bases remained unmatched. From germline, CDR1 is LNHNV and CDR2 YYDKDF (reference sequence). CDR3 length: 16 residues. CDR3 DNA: TGTGCCACCAGCAGAGGGGGCAGCGGGGGGCAAGATACGCAGTATTTT. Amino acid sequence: CATSRGGSGGQDTQYF.

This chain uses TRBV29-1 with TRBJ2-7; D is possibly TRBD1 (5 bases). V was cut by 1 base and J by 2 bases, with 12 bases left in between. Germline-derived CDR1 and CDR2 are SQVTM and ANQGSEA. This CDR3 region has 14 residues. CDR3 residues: CSVEVSRVPYEQYF. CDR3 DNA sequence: TGCAGCGTTGAAGTGAGCAGGGTCCCCTACGAGCAGTACTTC.

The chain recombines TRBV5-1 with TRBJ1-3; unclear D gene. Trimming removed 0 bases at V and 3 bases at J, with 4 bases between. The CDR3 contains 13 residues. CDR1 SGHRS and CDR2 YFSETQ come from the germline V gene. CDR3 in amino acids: CASSLGNGNTIYF. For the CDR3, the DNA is TGCGCCAGCAGCTTGGGCAATGGAAACACCATATATTTT.

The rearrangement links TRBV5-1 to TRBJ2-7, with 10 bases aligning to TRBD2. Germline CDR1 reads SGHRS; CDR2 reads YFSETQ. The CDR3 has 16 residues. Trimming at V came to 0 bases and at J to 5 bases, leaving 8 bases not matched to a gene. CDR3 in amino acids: CASSLGSGGAGDEQYF. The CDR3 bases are TGCGCCAGCAGCTTGGGGAGCGGGGGGGCCGGAGACGAGCAGTACTTC.

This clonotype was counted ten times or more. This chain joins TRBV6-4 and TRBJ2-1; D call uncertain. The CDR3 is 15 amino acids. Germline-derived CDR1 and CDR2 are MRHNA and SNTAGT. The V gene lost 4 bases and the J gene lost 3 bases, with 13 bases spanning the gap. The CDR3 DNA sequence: TGTGCCAGCAGTGCTGGGCTCGGCGACTACAATGAGCAGTTCTTC. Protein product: CASSAGLGDYNEQFF.

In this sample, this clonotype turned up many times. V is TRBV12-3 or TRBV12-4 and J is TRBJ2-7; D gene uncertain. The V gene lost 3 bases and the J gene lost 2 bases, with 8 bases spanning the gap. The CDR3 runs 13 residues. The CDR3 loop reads CASSFGSTYEQYF. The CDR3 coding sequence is TGTGCCAGCAGTTTCGGCAGTACCTACGAGCAGTACTTC.

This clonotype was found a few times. As DNA, the CDR3 is TGTGCCAGCAGCTTTCAACACCCGACAGATACGCAGTATTTT. Translating gives CASSFQHPTDTQYF. The chain recombines TRBV11-2 with TRBJ2-3, with D unclear. V shed 3 bases and J shed 3 bases, with 10 bases lying between them. The CDR3 loop spans 14 amino acids. CDR1 is SGHAT, CDR2 FQNNGV, per germline.

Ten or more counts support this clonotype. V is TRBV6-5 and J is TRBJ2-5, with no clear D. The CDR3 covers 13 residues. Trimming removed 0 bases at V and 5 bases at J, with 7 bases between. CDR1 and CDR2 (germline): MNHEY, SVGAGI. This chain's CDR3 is CASSYSMEETQYF. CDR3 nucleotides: TGTGCCAGCAGTTACTCGATGGAGGAGACCCAGTACTTC.

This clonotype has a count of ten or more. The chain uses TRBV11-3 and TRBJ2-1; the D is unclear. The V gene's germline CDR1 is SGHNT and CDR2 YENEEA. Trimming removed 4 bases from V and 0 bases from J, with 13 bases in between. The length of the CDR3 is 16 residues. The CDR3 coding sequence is TGTGCCAGCAGCTCCCGGAACACGAGCTCCTACAATGAGCAGTTCTTC. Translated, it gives CASSSRNTSSYNEQFF. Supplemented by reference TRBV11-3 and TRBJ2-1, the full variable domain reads EAGVVQSPRYKIIEKKQPVAFWCNPISGHNTLYWYLQNLGQGPELLIRYENEEAVDDSQLPKDRFSAERLKGVDSTLKIQPAELGDSAVYLCASSSRNTSSYNEQFFGPGTRLTVL.